This T cell receptor beta chain was profiled in a study of beta chain features in type 1 diabetes (dated 2018 in TCRdb). Regarding the complete study: Mean age, gender distribution, total cell number and subset yield were not different between patients and healthy donors. Regulatory and stem cell-like memory subsets were isolated from only 8 patients and about 8 healthy donors, whereas naive and central memory subsets came from all 30 or so donors. The study compared the TCRB repertoires of sorted circulating CD4+ T cell subsets in recently diagnosed type 1 diabetes patients with those in matched healthy donors. A total of 107,917,701 sorted cells were examined across all samples, and RNA yield correlated strongly with the number of cells per subset.

The entire amount of isolated RNA was reverse transcribed using the High Capacity cDNA Reverse Transcription Kit, so the sequenced TCRB transcripts were expressed ones. Deep immunoSEQ sequencing was applied to naive, central memory and regulatory T cell samples, giving an average of about 3.7 million total reads per sample. Sorted cells were lysed in RLT buffer and RNA was extracted with DNase-treated RNeasy Micro or Mini kits, depending on cell number. Each cell subset was processed on its own to prevent cross-contamination, while patient and healthy donor samples were processed together. The immunoSEQ multiplex PCR was used to amplify TCRB sequences from cDNA, yielding 87-bp fragments that span the CDR3 region. The amplicons were sequenced using the Illumina HiSeq platform. The original methods were these. PCR bias was corrected computationally using synthetic template baselines, and reads within Hamming distance 2 were collapsed, with unmergeable singletons discarded. Reads were aligned against IMGT to assign V, D and J genes, CDR3 length and insertions or deletions at six rearrangement sites. Within each subset, clonotype counts were normalized to the number of sorted cells before true diversity and Gini coefficients were calculated with the tcR R package. Repertoire sharing was quantified using the overlap coefficient calculated on TCRB nucleotide sequences. As a proxy for the pre-selection repertoire, out-of-frame TCRB sequences from naive cells were analyzed. TCRdb holds this immuneACCESS table with in-frame rearrangements only. Some clones are missing; in checked studies, unresolved V genes explain under half, and the rest has no known cause. The D gene and trimming were derived from the DNA, and the V and J assignments and clone size from that table. The sample table contains hundreds of thousands of clones; only one count was recorded for 15% to 18% of them. About 0.093% of the sample is in the top ten clones.

Reading from cysteine to phenylalanine, the CDR3 counts 12 amino acids. The kept DNA is CDR3 alone, 36 bases in frame from the first base. CDR1 and CDR2 are drawn from the germline V gene: MDHEN, SYDVKM. V loses 7 bases, J loses 6 bases, and the germline ends lie 9 bases apart. Each donor gave one peripheral blood draw, roughly 120 mL on average, collected into heparinised tubes. Naive, central memory, regulatory and stem cell-like memory CD4+ T cells were sorted on a BD FACSAria II using a panel including CD45RO, CCR7, CD25, CD127, CD95 and CD27. Purity was above 98% for every sorted population. PBMCs were isolated immediately by Lymphoprep density gradient centrifugation and stained directly without culture. To minimize batch effects, samples were stained and sorted in pairs, one healthy donor with one patient per experiment. The study at large found these results: Shorter templates might have been favored by PCR, but patient and control samples were amplified and corrected together, so both groups would have been affected equally by any skew. A moderate but significant shortening of TCRB CDR3 length was observed in type 1 diabetes patients in all four CD4+ subsets. Because cDNA rather than genomic DNA was sequenced, highly expressing activated cells could have been over-represented, although no difference in activation and CD3 levels was found between groups. Naive, central memory and regulatory TCRB repertoires appeared to be more alike among patients than among healthy donors. Patients with type 1 diabetes made fewer insertions and deleted more nucleotides at VDJ recombination sites, implying thymic rearrangement abnormalities. Because small numbers of individuals were included in the HLA sub-analyses, any influence of HLA type on TCRB rearrangement was left unresolved.

This clone was seen only a few times. Its antigen is still unknown. Base qualities are not provided; no much larger clone lies one nucleotide away. The sequenced sample was naive CD4+ T cells from blood. The meaning of the sample's cell subset or site label: true naive CD4+ T cells. This receptor was taken from a man younger than 35 in good health. The rearrangement combines TRBV28 with TRBJ2-2, with the identity of the D gene unclear. The base sequence is TGTGCCAGCAAGACACGGGCCGGGGAGCTGTTTTTT. Its protein is CASKTRAGELFF.